One sample yielded the 7 T cell receptor beta chains listed below, sequenced in a study of beta chain features in type 1 diabetes. Reverse transcription of all isolated RNA meant that expressed TCRB transcripts were sequenced. Sequenced by immunoSEQ multiplex PCR; TCRdb stores in-frame clones only, minus some. Of fewer than 650,000 clones detected, less than 20% appear once; the ten largest clones hold approximately 0.093%. The sequenced material came from naive CD4+ T cells from blood. All receptors come from a man aged 18 to 30 in good health.

This chain links TRBV19 with TRBJ2-3; D not certain. V was trimmed by 5 bases and J by 2 bases, leaving 5 bases between them. Per the germline V gene, CDR1 is LNHDA and CDR2 is SQIVND (reference sequence). The CDR3 length is 12 residues. The CDR3 sequence: CASSPATDTQYF. Written as DNA, the CDR3 is TGTGCCAGTAGTCCGGCCACAGATACGCAGTATTTT. Together with reference TRBV19 and TRBJ2-3, the CDR3 gives the full variable domain: DGGITQSPKYLFRKEGQNVTLSCEQNLNHDAMYWYRQDPGQGLRLIYYSQIVNDFQKGDIAEGYSVSREKKESFPLTVTSAQKNPTAFYLCASSPATDTQYFGPGTRLTVL.

The V call is TRBV27, the J call TRBJ1-5, with 8 bases that match TRBD1. The germline V gene has CDR1 MNHEY and CDR2 SMNVEV (reference sequence). V lost 4 bases and J lost 7; bases outside the gene matches: 6. CDR3 length: 14 amino acids. CDR3 region: CASSSDRAVQPQHF. The CDR3 nucleotides read TGTGCCAGCAGTTCGGACAGGGCGGTCCAGCCCCAGCATTTT.

This clone was counted a few times. This chain joins TRBV5-1 and TRBJ2-7; 9 bases are shared with TRBD2. This CDR3 is built from 15 residues. Germline CDR1 SGHRS, CDR2 YFSETQ. The junction had 5 bases not matched to a gene; V was cut back by 4 bases and J by 0 bases. The CDR3: CASSRLAGSSYEQYF. In DNA, the CDR3 is TGCGCCAGCAGCCGTCTAGCGGGAAGCTCCTACGAGCAGTACTTC.

This clone was seen a handful of times. This chain joins TRBV5-1 and TRBJ2-5; D remains unclear. V dropped 0 bases and J dropped 1 base, with 7 bases sitting between them. Germline-derived CDR1 and CDR2 are SGHRS and YFSETQ. The CDR3 loop spans 14 amino acids. DNA for the CDR3: TGCGCCAGCAGCTTGGGACGGACCCAAGAGACCCAGTACTTC. Amino acid sequence: CASSLGRTQETQYF.

The CDR3 spells CASSGRPRGNTEAFF. CDR3 sequence (DNA): TGTGCCAGCAGTGGCCGGCCCCGGGGAAACACTGAAGCTTTCTTT. This chain joins TRBV25-1 and TRBJ1-1, with D uncertain. In germline, CDR1 is MGHDK, CDR2 SYGVNS. This CDR3 region has 15 residues. Between the trimmed V and J ends, which lost 4 bases and 2 bases, there was a span of 14 bases.

This clone was detected only a few times. The V call is TRBV7-3, the J call TRBJ1-1; D not certain. The germline V gene has CDR1 SGHTA and CDR2 FQGTGA. V was clipped by 3 bases and J by 1 base, with 6 bases between them. This CDR3 is 13 amino acids long. The CDR3 DNA follows: TGTGCCAGCAGCTTTTCAAGGAACACTGAAGCTTTCTTT. Translating gives CASSFSRNTEAFF.

This clone appeared a few times. V and J are TRBV7-2 and TRBJ1-6, with TRBD1 matching over 7 bases. The CDR3 extends over 18 amino acids. J gave up 4 bases and V 4 bases, and 13 bases lay outside the gene matches. Germline V CDR1 and CDR2: SGHTA, FQGNSA. CDR3 in DNA: TGTGCCAGCAGCTCCGCCACCTTTGACAGGGCTTATAATTCACCCCTCCACTTT. Translating gives CASSSATFDRAYNSPLHF.